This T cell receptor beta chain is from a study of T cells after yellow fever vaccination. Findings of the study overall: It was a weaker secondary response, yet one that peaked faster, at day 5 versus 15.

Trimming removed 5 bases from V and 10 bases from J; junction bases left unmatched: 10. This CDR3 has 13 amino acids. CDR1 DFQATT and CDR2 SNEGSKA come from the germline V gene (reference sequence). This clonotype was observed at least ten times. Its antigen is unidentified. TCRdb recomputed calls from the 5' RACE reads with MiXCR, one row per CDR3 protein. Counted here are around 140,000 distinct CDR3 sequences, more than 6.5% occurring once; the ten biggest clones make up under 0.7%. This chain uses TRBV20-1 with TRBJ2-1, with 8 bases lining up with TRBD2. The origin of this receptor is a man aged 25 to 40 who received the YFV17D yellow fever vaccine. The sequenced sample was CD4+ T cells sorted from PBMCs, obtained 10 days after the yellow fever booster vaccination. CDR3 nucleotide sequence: TGCAGTGCTCCGGGACTAGGGGTTGGGGAGCAGTTCTTC. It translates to CSAPGLGVGEQFF.